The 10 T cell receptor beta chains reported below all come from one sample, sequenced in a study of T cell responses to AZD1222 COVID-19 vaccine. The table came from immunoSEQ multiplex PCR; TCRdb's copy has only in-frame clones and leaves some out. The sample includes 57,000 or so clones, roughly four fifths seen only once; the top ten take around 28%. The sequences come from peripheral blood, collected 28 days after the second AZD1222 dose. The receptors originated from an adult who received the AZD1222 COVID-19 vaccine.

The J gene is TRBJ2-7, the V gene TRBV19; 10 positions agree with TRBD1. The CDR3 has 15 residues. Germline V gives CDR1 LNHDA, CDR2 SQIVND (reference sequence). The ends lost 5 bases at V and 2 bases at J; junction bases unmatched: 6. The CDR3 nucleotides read TGTGCCAGTAGTCCCCGACAGGGGGCGGCCTACGAGCAGTACTTC. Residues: CASSPRQGAAYEQYF.

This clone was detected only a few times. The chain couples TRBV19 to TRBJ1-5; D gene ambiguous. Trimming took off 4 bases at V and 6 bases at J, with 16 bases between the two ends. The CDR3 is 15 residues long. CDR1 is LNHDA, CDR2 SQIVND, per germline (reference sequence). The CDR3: CASSNSPAPGQPQHF. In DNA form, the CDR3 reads TGTGCCAGTAGTAATTCCCCGGCCCCCGGTCAGCCCCAGCATTTT.

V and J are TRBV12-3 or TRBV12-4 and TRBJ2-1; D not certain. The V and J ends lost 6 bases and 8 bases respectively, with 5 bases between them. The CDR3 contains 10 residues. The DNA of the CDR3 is TGTGCCAGCAGCCAGGATGAGCAGTTCTTC. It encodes CASSQDEQFF.

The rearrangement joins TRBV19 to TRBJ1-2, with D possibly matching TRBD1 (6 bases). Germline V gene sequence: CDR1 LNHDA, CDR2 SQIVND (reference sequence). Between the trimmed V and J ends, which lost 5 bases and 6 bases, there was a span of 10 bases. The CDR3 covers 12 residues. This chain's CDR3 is CASSVRQDGYTF. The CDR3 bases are TGTGCCAGTAGTGTCCGACAGGATGGCTACACCTTC.

The CDR3 DNA reads TGTGCCAGCAGCTTAGTGGAGGGGGCGAGGTATGGCTACACCTTC. It codes for CASSLVEGARYGYTF. The rearrangement joins TRBV7-9 to TRBJ1-2, with 7 bases identical to TRBD1. Germline assignment: CDR1 SEHNR and CDR2 FQNEAQ (reference sequence). The junction had 7 bases not matched to a gene; V was cut back by 1 base and J by 5 bases. The CDR3 consists of 15 residues.

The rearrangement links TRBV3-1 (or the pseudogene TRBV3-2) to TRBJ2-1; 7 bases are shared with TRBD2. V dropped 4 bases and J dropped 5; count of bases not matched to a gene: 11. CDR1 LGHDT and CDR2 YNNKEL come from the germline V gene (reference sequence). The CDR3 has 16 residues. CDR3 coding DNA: TGTGCCAGCAGCCCCCCGGCGGGAGCCAGGAACAATGAGCAGTTCTTC. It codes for CASSPPAGARNNEQFF.

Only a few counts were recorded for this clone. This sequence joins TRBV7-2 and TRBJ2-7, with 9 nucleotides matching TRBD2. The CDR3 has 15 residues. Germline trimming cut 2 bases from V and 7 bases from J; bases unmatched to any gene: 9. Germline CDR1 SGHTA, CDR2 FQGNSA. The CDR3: CASSLWVREGGEQYF. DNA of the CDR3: TGTGCCAGCAGCTTATGGGTGCGGGAGGGCGGGGAGCAGTACTTC.

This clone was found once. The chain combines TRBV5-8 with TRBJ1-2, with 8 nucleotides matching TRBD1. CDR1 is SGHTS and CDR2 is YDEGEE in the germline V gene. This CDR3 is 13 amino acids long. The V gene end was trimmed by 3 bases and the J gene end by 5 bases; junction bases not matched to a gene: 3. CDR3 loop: CASSWDRFYGYTF. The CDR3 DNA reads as TGTGCCAGCAGCTGGGACAGGTTTTATGGCTACACCTTC.

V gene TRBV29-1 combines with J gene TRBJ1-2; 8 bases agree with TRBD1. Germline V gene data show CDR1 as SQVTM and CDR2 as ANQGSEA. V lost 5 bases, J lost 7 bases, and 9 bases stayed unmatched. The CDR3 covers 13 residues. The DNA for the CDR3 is TGCAGCGTTAACAGGGGGGACGTTAGTGGCTACACCTTC. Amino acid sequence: CSVNRGDVSGYTF.

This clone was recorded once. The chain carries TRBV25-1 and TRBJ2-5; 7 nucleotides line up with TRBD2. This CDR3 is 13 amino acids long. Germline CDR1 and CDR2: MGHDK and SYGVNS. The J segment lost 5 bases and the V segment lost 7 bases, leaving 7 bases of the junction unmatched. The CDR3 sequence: CASTNVGGETQYF. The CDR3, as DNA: TGTGCCAGCACCAACGTGGGGGGGGAGACCCAGTACTTC.